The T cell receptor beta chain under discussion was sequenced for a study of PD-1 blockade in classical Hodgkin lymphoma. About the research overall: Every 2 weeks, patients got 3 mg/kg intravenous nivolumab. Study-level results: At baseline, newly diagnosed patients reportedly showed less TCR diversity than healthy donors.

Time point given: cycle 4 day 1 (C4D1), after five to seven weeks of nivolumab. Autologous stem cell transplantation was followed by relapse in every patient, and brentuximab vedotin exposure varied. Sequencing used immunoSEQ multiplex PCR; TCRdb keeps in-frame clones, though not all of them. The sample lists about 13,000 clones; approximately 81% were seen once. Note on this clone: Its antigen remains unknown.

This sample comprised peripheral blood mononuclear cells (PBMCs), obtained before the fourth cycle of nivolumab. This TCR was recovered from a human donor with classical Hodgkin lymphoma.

The CDR3 sequence: CASSPRDRAGTSGGRSYNEQFF. As DNA, the CDR3 is TGTGCCAGCAGCCCCCGGGACAGGGCCGGGACTAGCGGGGGCCGTTCCTACAATGAGCAGTTCTTC. The chain couples TRBV9 to TRBJ2-1; 14 nucleotides line up with TRBD2. CDR3 size: 22 residues. V was pared by 4 bases and J by 1 base, with 19 bases of the junction left unmatched. Germline values: CDR1 SGDLS, CDR2 YYNGEE.